A selection of T cell receptor beta chains follows, all from one sample in a study of neurological immune-mediated disorders. One entry per CDR3 protein, called by TCRdb with MiXCR from the 5' RACE reads. The sample has fewer than 35,000 distinct CDR3 sequences; more than 2.5% are singletons. The sample was PBMCs. These receptors all stem from a woman in her twenties or thirties with multiple sclerosis. Both conserved end residues are part of each CDR3. The D gene is left open where the match is weak. Size is stated as once, few, many or a size class.

J gene	clone size	D gene	V gene	CDR3 protein	CDR3 DNA
TRBJ1-6	many	-	TRBV28	CASRAYGSSYNSPLHF	TGTGCCAGCAGGGCGTATGGGAGCTCCTATAATTCACCCCTCCACTTT
TRBJ2-4	many	TRBD2	TRBV5-1	CASSLGPSGSKNIQYF	TGCGCCAGCAGCTTGGGGCCTAGCGGAAGTAAAAACATTCAGTACTTC
TRBJ1-1	many	-	TRBV5-1	CASSGTRGPEAFF	TGCGCCAGCAGCGGTACAAGGGGCCCCGAAGCTTTCTTT
TRBJ2-7	many	-	TRBV7-8	CASSLGSSGGYEQYF	TGTGCCAGCAGCTTAGGAAGTAGCGGCGGCTACGAGCAGTACTTC
TRBJ2-7	many	-	TRBV5-1	CASSLYNGGQDEQYF	TGCGCCAGCAGCCTCTATAATGGGGGGCAAGACGAGCAGTACTTC
TRBJ1-5	many	-	TRBV27	CASSSTGNQPQNF	TGTGCCAGCAGTTCCACAGGGAATCAGCCCCAGAATTTT
TRBJ2-2	many	-	TRBV6-4	CASSDSGGNTGELFF	TGTGCCAGCAGTGACTCGGGGGGGAACACCGGGGAGCTGTTTTTT
TRBJ2-5	medium-sized	TRBD1	TRBV7-2	CASSLELTGEETQYF	TGTGCCAGCAGCTTAGAGCTAACAGGGGAAGAGACCCAGTACTTC
TRBJ2-7	many	TRBD2	TRBV20-1	CSARDSWASGTRREQYF	TGCAGTGCTAGAGATTCCTGGGCTAGCGGGACCCGGAGGGAGCAGTACTTC
TRBJ1-5	many	TRBD1	TRBV19	CASSIDRGRNQPQHF	TGTGCCAGTAGTATTGACAGGGGGAGAAATCAGCCCCAGCATTTT
TRBJ1-5	many	-	TRBV10-3	CAISDATYSNQPQHF	TGTGCCATCAGTGACGCAACTTATAGCAATCAGCCCCAGCATTTT
TRBJ1-1	few	-	TRBV7-2	CASSLDGGAGVNTEAFF	TGTGCCAGCAGCTTAGACGGGGGCGCTGGTGTTAACACTGAAGCTTTCTTT
TRBJ1-5	many	-	TRBV5-6	CASSLNRLNQPQHF	TGTGCCAGCAGCTTGAACAGGCTCAATCAGCCCCAGCATTTT
TRBJ2-1	many	TRBD2	TRBV20-1	CSAGGDKTSGSSYNEQFF	TGCAGTGCGGGAGGGGACAAGACTAGCGGGAGTTCCTACAATGAGCAGTTCTTC
TRBJ2-6	few	-	TRBV27	CASSLTAGAKVLTF	TGTGCCAGCAGTTTGACAGCCGGGGCCAAAGTCCTGACTTTC
TRBJ2-3	many	-	TRBV5-1	CASSEDRSYYFGTQYF	TGCGCCAGCAGCGAGGACAGATCTTACTACTTCGGTACGCAGTATTTT
TRBJ1-5	many	-	TRBV5-1	CASSFGSNQPQHF	TGCGCCAGCAGCTTCGGTAGCAATCAGCCCCAGCATTTT
TRBJ2-3	many	-	TRBV7-2	CASSPGVYQPQYF	TGTGCCAGCAGCCCAGGGGTTTACCAGCCCCAGTATTTT
TRBJ2-2	many	-	TRBV7-2	CASEGGKMTGELFF	TGTGCCTCCGAGGGGGGGAAGATGACCGGGGAGCTGTTTTTT
TRBJ2-7	many	-	TRBV4-1	CASRRTEFSYEQYF	TGCGCCAGCAGACGGACGGAGTTCTCCTACGAGCAGTACTTC
TRBJ2-1	many	-	TRBV5-1	CASSLDWSSYNEQFF	TGCGCCAGCAGCTTGGACTGGAGCTCCTACAATGAGCAGTTCTTC
TRBJ1-1	many	-	TRBV5-1	CASSLAPVNTEAFF	TGCGCCAGCAGCTTGGCCCCGGTGAACACTGAAGCTTTCTTT